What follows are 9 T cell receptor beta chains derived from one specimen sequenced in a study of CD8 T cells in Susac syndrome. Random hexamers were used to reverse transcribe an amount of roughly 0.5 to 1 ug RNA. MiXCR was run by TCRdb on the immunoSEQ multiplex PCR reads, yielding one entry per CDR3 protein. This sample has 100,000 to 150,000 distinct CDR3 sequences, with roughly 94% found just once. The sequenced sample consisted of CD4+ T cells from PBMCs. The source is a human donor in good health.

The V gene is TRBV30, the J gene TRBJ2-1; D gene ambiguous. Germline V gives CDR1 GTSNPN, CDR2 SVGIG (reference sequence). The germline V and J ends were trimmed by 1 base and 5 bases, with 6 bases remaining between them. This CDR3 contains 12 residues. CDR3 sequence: CAWSGSHNEQFF. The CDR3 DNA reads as TGTGCCTGGAGTGGGAGTCACAATGAGCAGTTCTTC.

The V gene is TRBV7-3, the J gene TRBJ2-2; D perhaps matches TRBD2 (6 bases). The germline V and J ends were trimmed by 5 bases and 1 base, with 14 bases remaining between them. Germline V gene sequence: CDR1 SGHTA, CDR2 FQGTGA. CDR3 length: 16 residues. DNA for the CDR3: TGTGCCAGCAGCCTAAGCTCGGGAGAGAACACCGGGGAGCTGTTTTTT. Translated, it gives CASSLSSGENTGELFF.

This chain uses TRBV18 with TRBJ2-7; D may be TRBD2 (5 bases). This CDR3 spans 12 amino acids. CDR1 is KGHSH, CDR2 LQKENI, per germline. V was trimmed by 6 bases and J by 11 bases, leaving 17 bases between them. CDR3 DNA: TGTGCCAGCTCCCCCTCTTCGGGAATGGAGTACTTC. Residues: CASSPSSGMEYF.

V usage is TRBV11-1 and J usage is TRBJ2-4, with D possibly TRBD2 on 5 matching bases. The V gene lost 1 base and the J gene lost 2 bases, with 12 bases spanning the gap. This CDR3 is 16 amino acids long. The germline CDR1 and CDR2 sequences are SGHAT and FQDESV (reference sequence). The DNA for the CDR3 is TGTGCCAGCAGCTTAGGCCGCCGGGAAACCAAAAACATTCAGTACTTC. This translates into CASSLGRRETKNIQYF.

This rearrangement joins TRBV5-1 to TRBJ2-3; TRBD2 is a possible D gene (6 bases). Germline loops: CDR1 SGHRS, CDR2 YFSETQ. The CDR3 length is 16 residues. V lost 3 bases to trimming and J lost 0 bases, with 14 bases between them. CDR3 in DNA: TGCGCCAGCAGCTCGATCTCTAGCGAGAGCACAGATACGCAGTATTTT. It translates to CASSSISSESTDTQYF.

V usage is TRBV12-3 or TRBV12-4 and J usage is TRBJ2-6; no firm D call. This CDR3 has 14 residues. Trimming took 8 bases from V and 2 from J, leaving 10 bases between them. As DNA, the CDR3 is TGTGCCAGCCAACTTCGAACTGGGGCCAACGTCCTGACTTTC. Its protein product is CASQLRTGANVLTF.

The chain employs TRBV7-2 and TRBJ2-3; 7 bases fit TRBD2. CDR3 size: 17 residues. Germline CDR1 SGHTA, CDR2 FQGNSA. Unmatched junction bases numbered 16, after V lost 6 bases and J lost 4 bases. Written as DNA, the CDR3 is TGTGCCAGCAGTTTCCTAGCGGCTTATGGGAGCGCAGATACGCAGTATTTT. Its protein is CASSFLAAYGSADTQYF.

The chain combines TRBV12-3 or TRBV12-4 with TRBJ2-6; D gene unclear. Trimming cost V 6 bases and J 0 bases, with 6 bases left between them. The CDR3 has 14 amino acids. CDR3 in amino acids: CASSLHSGANVLTF. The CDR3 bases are TGTGCCAGCAGCTTGCACTCTGGGGCCAACGTCCTGACTTTC.

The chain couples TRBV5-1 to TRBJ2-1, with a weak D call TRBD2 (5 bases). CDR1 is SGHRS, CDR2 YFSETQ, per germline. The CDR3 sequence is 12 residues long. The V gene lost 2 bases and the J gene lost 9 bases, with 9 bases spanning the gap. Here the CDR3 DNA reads TGCGCCAGCAGCTTTGCGGGTACTGAGCAGTTCTTC. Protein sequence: CASSFAGTEQFF.